This TCR beta chain was identified in a study of CD8 T cells in ankylosing spondylitis. Quantitative 5'-RACE with molecular barcodes generated TCR beta libraries. Using its own MiXCR run on the 5' RACE reads, TCRdb lists one record per CDR3 protein. The sample includes 200,000 to 300,000 distinct CDR3 sequences, roughly a quarter seen only once; the top ten take over 0.55%. Germline V gene sequence: CDR1 DFQATT, CDR2 SNEGSKA (reference sequence). The CDR3 is made up of 11 amino acids. V shed 5 bases and J shed 6 bases, with 10 bases lying between them. The source is a male donor with ankylosing spondylitis or in good health (not recorded which). This chain joins TRBV20-1 and TRBJ1-1; TRBD1 is a possible D gene (5 bases). The sequenced material came from blood, either unsorted or a sorted T cell fraction (not recorded which). The chain's CDR3 is CSAGHKSEAFF. The CDR3 DNA follows: TGCAGTGCTGGACACAAATCTGAAGCTTTCTTT.